A single sample gave rise to the 3 T cell receptor beta chains below, sequenced in a study of early T cells in non-severe SARS-CoV-2 infection. A single record per CDR3 protein comes from TCRdb applying MiXCR to the 5' RACE reads. There are 25,000 to 30,000 distinct CDR3 sequences in the sample; around 5% occur only once, and about 0.9% lies in the top ten. Material for sequencing was whole blood. The origin of the receptors is an adult who was a healthcare worker with PCR-confirmed SARS-CoV-2 infection or an uninfected control (not recorded which).

The chain uses TRBV7-9 and TRBJ2-3; D is possibly TRBD2 (5 bases). The CDR3 has 15 amino acids. The germline V gene has CDR1 SEHNR and CDR2 FQNEAQ (reference sequence). The V gene lost 1 base and the J gene lost 4 bases, with 12 bases spanning the gap. The CDR3 here is CASSLEGLHADTQYF. CDR3 nucleotides: TGTGCCAGCAGCTTAGAAGGACTTCACGCAGATACGCAGTATTTT.

By sample fraction, this clonotype is medium-sized. The gene calls are TRBV4-3 and TRBJ2-1; tentative D call: TRBD1 (5 bases). The CDR3 has 14 residues. Trimming cost V 0 bases and J 6 bases, with 9 bases left between them. CDR1 is LGHNA and CDR2 is YSLEER in the germline V gene. The CDR3 here is CASSQDRQFNEQFF. The CDR3 region has the DNA TGCGCCAGCAGCCAAGATAGACAGTTCAATGAGCAGTTCTTC.

This clonotype was counted only a few times. This chain uses TRBV27 with TRBJ2-5; 11 nucleotides agree with TRBD2. The trim removed 5 bases at V and 5 bases at J, leaving 7 bases unmatched. The CDR3 consists of 15 residues. Germline CDR1 MNHEY, CDR2 SMNVEV (reference sequence). CDR3: CASSPPTSGIETQYF. The CDR3 DNA reads as TGTGCCAGCAGTCCACCGACTAGCGGGATCGAGACCCAGTACTTC.